This paragraph reports one T cell receptor beta chain. Clones were read by immunoSEQ multiplex PCR, and TCRdb kept only the in-frame ones, dropping some. The data contain about 120,000 clones, 58% of them singletons. V lost 4 bases, J lost 0 bases, and 2 bases stayed unmatched. This CDR3 has 15 amino acids. Looked up from germline, CDR1 is SGHRS and CDR2 is YFSETQ. Genomic DNA in an amount of around 2 micrograms was extracted from cryopreserved PBMCs and used for the preparation of TCR beta libraries. This sample was taken from a study of cytotoxic CD8 clonotypes in ibrutinib-treated CLL. Study information: Included were about a dozen relapsed/refractory and approximately 15 treatment-naive patients, of whom 17 to 18 were IGHV unmutated. On average, fewer than 95,000 productive rearrangements and around 260,000 productive templates per sample.

This sequence was found in a human donor with chronic lymphocytic leukemia. The V and J genes are TRBV5-1 and TRBJ2-7, with TRBD2 identical over 12 bases. Source: PBMCs, taken after 24 months of ibrutinib treatment. CDR3 region: CASSPSGGVSYEQYF. The CDR3 DNA reads as TGCGCCAGCAGCCCTAGCGGGGGGGTCTCCTACGAGCAGTACTTC.